These 18 T cell receptor beta chains were sequenced from one sample in a study of cytomegalovirus exposure and HLA in healthy donors. With 60 Vbeta and 13 Jbeta primers, the PCR was carried out. Method: immunoSEQ multiplex PCR; TCRdb's copy keeps in-frame clones and lacks some. Of approximately 150,000 clones in the sample, just under 80% are singletons; the top ten hold around 7%. Sequenced sample: PBMCs. These receptors all come from a woman between 40 and 55 years old in good health and CMV-seropositive.

The chain uses TRBV7-2 and TRBJ1-5; D unresolved. CDR1 is SGHTA and CDR2 is FQGNSA in the germline V gene. V was cut by 1 base and J by 0 bases, with 10 bases left in between. CDR3 size: 16 residues. CDR3 residues: CASSLVSAYSNQPQHF. CDR3 nucleotide sequence: TGTGCCAGCAGCTTAGTGAGTGCGTATAGCAATCAGCCCCAGCATTTT.

The rearrangement uses TRBV2 and TRBJ1-6; no clear D. In germline, CDR1 is SNHLY, CDR2 FYNNEI. V was clipped by 4 bases and J by 7 bases, with 8 bases between them. The CDR3 is 13 residues long. The CDR3 nucleotides are TGTGCCAGCAGTGTCAACAGCAATTCACCCCTCCACTTT. It translates to CASSVNSNSPLHF.

CDR3 DNA: TGTGCCAGCTCTCTAGACCAGAGCTCCTCCTATGGCTACACCTTC. It yields the protein CASSLDQSSSYGYTF. The J gene is TRBJ1-2, the V gene TRBV18; D not certain. Trimming removed 6 bases from V and 4 bases from J, with 18 bases in between. The CDR3 consists of 15 residues. Germline-derived CDR1 and CDR2 are KGHSH and LQKENI.

This clone showed up just once. The genes are TRBV5-6 and TRBJ1-2; D is unresolved. The length of the CDR3 is 14 residues. The V end lost 0 bases, the J end lost 4 bases, and 10 bases lay between the germline ends. The germline V gene encodes CDR1 SGHDT and CDR2 YYEEEE. The CDR3 is CASSLVEGIYGYTF. The DNA for the CDR3 is TGTGCCAGCAGCTTGGTGGAGGGAATCTATGGCTACACCTTC.

The J gene is TRBJ1-4, the V gene TRBV7-8; the D gene is possibly TRBD1 (6 bases). CDR1 is SGHVS, CDR2 FQNEAQ, per germline. The CDR3 runs 14 residues. Between the trimmed V and J ends, which lost 0 bases and 7 bases, there was a span of 9 bases. The CDR3 nucleotides read TGTGCCAGCAGCTTAGCGCGGGGGGCTGAAAAACTGTTTTTT. This codes for CASSLARGAEKLFF.

This clone has only one observation. The rearrangement links TRBV29-1 to TRBJ2-2, with TRBD2 matching 10 bases. This CDR3 has 13 residues. The V gene end was trimmed by 4 bases and the J gene end by 4 bases; junction bases not matched to a gene: 0. Germline V gene data show CDR1 as SQVTM and CDR2 as ANQGSEA. In DNA, the CDR3 is TGCAGCGTTGGGACTAGCGGCACCGGGGAGCTGTTTTTT. Amino acid sequence: CSVGTSGTGELFF.

A note on this clone: The same CDR3 can be traced to other DNA sequences in this sample. This sequence joins TRBV11-3 and TRBJ1-2, with no clear D. CDR3 length: 13 amino acids. With 5 bases removed from V and 7 bases from J, the gap between germline ends came to 14 bases. Germline V lookup: CDR1 SGHNT, CDR2 YENEEA. CDR3 nucleotides: TGTGCCAGCAGCCTGTCTGGCGGCGGTGGCTACACCTTC. As protein: CASSLSGGGGYTF.

This chain uses TRBV5-6 with TRBJ1-2; perhaps TRBD1 as D (6 bases). This CDR3 comprises 14 residues. Germline V lookup: CDR1 SGHDT, CDR2 YYEEEE. Trimming left V 2 bases short and J 1 base short, with 9 bases between. The CDR3 nucleotides are TGTGCCAGCAGCTTACAGGGAATTAACTATGGCTACACCTTC. It codes for CASSLQGINYGYTF.

This clone was counted a single time. This chain uses TRBV30 with TRBJ2-3, with D tentatively TRBD2 (5 bases). Germline CDR1 and CDR2: GTSNPN and SVGIG (reference sequence). The CDR3 totals 13 residues. Trimming cost V 5 bases and J 0 bases, with 9 bases left between them. DNA of the CDR3: TGTGCCTGGGAAGGACTGAGCACAGATACGCAGTATTTT. Protein product: CAWEGLSTDTQYF.

The rearrangement joins TRBV27 to TRBJ2-1; D might be TRBD1 (5 bases). The V gene's germline CDR1 is MNHEY and CDR2 SMNVEV (reference sequence). With 6 bases removed from V and 7 bases from J, the gap between germline ends came to 10 bases. The CDR3 totals 12 residues. The CDR3 loop reads CASRGVVNEQFF. The CDR3 nucleotides are TGTGCCAGCAGAGGGGTCGTAAATGAGCAGTTCTTC.

This chain joins TRBV2 and TRBJ1-5; TRBD1 matches at 7 bases. The germline CDR1 and CDR2 sequences are SNHLY and FYNNEI. Losses at the gene ends were 8 bases for V and 1 base for J; bases not matched to a gene: 11. There are 16 residues in the CDR3. The chain's CDR3 is CASEGTVEGSNQPQHF. DNA of the CDR3: TGTGCCAGCGAGGGGACAGTTGAAGGGAGCAATCAGCCCCAGCATTTT.

V and J are TRBV5-6 and TRBJ1-2; perhaps TRBD1 as D (6 bases). The germline V gene has CDR1 SGHDT and CDR2 YYEEEE. This CDR3 contains 12 residues. Trimming took off 0 bases at V and 8 bases at J, with 8 bases between the two ends. CDR3 DNA sequence: TGTGCCAGCAGCTTGGACAGGGACGGCTACACCTTC. Protein sequence: CASSLDRDGYTF.

This clone was seen once. This rearrangement joins TRBV15 to TRBJ2-3; 9 positions agree with TRBD1. The CDR3 is 15 amino acids. CDR1 and CDR2 from the germline V gene are LNHNV and YYDKDF (reference sequence). The V segment lost 5 bases and the J segment 2 bases; nucleotides outside the gene matches: 5. CDR3 residues: CATSGDRGYTDTQYF. CDR3 coding DNA: TGTGCCACCAGCGGCGACAGGGGGTACACAGATACGCAGTATTTT.

The V and J genes are TRBV5-6 and TRBJ1-5, with 10 positions matching TRBD1. CDR1 SGHDT and CDR2 YYEEEE come from the germline V gene. After removal of 4 bases from V and 2 bases from J, the junction contained 6 bases not matched to a gene. The CDR3 sequence is 16 residues long. The CDR3 coding sequence is TGTGCCAGCAGCGACAGGGGGCGGCTGGGCAATCAGCCCCAGCATTTT. Residues: CASSDRGRLGNQPQHF. Drawing the rest from reference TRBV5-6 and TRBJ1-5, the complete variable domain is DAGVTQSPTHLIKTRGQQVTLRCSPKSGHDTVSWYQQALGQGPQFIFQYYEEEERQRGNFPDRFSGHQFPNYSSELNVNALLLGDSALYLCASSDRGRLGNQPQHFGDGTRLSIL.

The chain carries TRBV19 and TRBJ2-2, with TRBD1 as a possible D gene (6 bases). Germline V CDR1 and CDR2: LNHDA, SQIVND (reference sequence). The CDR3 is 16 residues long. Trimming cost V 7 bases and J 4 bases, with 19 bases left between them. The CDR3 DNA follows: TGTGCCAGTATTTCCCGAGGGGGTTCGGGCACCGGGGAGCTGTTTTTT. This encodes CASISRGGSGTGELFF.

J is TRBJ1-1 and V is TRBV11-2, with D perhaps matching TRBD1 (6 bases). V gave up 5 bases and J gave up 1 base, with 11 bases separating them. Germline CDR1 is SGHAT and CDR2 is FQNNGV. The CDR3 contains 14 residues. CDR3: CASSLDRKNTEAFF. CDR3 DNA: TGTGCCAGCAGCCTCGACAGGAAGAACACTGAAGCTTTCTTT. Based on the CDR3 plus reference TRBV11-2 and TRBJ1-1, the full variable domain is EAGVAQSPRYKIIEKRQSVAFWCNPISGHATLYWYQQILGQGPKLLIQFQNNGVVDDSQLPKDRFSAERLKGVDSTLKIQPAKLEDSAVYLCASSLDRKNTEAFFGQGTRLTVV.

CDR3 coding DNA: TGTGCCAGCAGCTCAAAATACGAGCAGTACTTC. Translating it yields CASSSKYEQYF. V and J are TRBV11-2 and TRBJ2-7; D remains unclear. The V and J ends lost 4 bases and 4 bases respectively, with 5 bases between them. The CDR3 covers 11 residues. Germline V CDR1 and CDR2: SGHAT, FQNNGV.

The rearrangement uses TRBV15 and TRBJ1-4; D is undetermined. The CDR3 contains 17 residues. With 1 base removed from V and 8 bases from J, the gap between germline ends came to 20 bases. The germline V gene encodes CDR1 LNHNV and CDR2 YYDKDF (reference sequence). CDR3 in amino acids: CATSRGLSDRVKEKLFF. In DNA, the CDR3 is TGTGCCACCAGCAGAGGACTGTCGGATCGGGTAAAGGAAAAACTGTTTTTT. Full variable domain (remainder filled in from reference TRBV15 and TRBJ1-4): DAMVIQNPRYQVTQFGKPVTLSCSQTLNHNVMYWYQQKSSQAPKLLFHYYDKDFNNEADTPDNFQSRRPNTSFCFLDIRSPGLGDTAMYLCATSRGLSDRVKEKLFFGSGTQLSVL.